The 18 T cell receptor beta chains below come from one sample, sequenced in a study of identical twins (dated by TCRdb to the mid-2010s). Library generation was performed with 5' RACE. The sequencer listed for this sample is Illumina HiSeq 2000. TCRdb took the public reads, trimmed them with fastp at Q25, ran MiXCR for clone calling and kept in-frame beta chains. Each CDR3 protein appears once, grouped with its most common genes and DNA. The sample table records some 660,000 distinct CDR3 sequences; around 8.3% of these occur just once. The top ten clonotypes cover 0.75% to 1% of the sample. These data were also reused for a study on yellow fever vaccine responses in identical twins.

The sequenced sample was PBMCs. These receptors came from a woman aged 18-35 years in good health.

This clonotype came up many times. The rearrangement uses TRBV20-1 and TRBJ1-1; 12 positions agree with TRBD1. In germline, CDR1 is DFQATT, CDR2 SNEGSKA (reference sequence). V was pared by 6 bases and J by 7 bases, with 9 bases of the junction left unmatched. CDR3 size: 14 residues. CDR3 DNA sequence: TGCAGTGCGGGGTGGGACAGGGGGCCAGGTGAAGCTTTCTTT. Residues: CSAGWDRGPGEAFF.

The rearrangement joins TRBV7-2 to TRBJ2-5, with D uncertain. Germline V gene lookup returns CDR1 SGHTA and CDR2 FQGNSA. The germline V and J ends were trimmed by 5 bases and 4 bases, with 17 bases remaining between them. The CDR3 has 15 residues. The CDR3 region is CASSPQFGSTETQYF. The CDR3 DNA is TGTGCCAGCAGCCCCCAGTTTGGGTCTACAGAGACCCAGTACTTC.

This clonotype was counted only a few times. The rearrangement links TRBV27 to TRBJ2-1; the match to TRBD2 covers 7 bases. Trimming at V came to 5 bases and at J to 5 bases, leaving 9 bases not matched to a gene. The CDR3 extends over 15 amino acids. Germline CDR1 and CDR2: MNHEY and SMNVEV (reference sequence). The CDR3 DNA reads TGTGCCAGCAGTCCAGGACTAGGTGGAAACAATGAGCAGTTCTTC. Encoded protein: CASSPGLGGNNEQFF.

This clonotype occurred many times. The rearrangement links TRBV5-1 to TRBJ2-4, with 8 nucleotides matching TRBD1. V shed 5 bases and J 1 base; nucleotides not matched to a gene: 8. CDR3 length equals 16 residues. The germline V gene has CDR1 SGHRS and CDR2 YFSETQ. The CDR3 DNA reads TGCGCCAGCAGACCACGGACAGGGAACGCCAAAAACATTCAGTACTTC. Translating gives CASRPRTGNAKNIQYF.

The chain recombines TRBV28 with TRBJ2-1, with a tentative D call TRBD2 (6 bases). Trimming shortened V by 10 bases and J by 3 bases, and 10 bases separated the two germline ends. Germline assignment: CDR1 MDHEN and CDR2 SYDVKM. This CDR3 spans 12 amino acids. The CDR3 here is CAIDSGYNEQFF. The CDR3 DNA follows: TGTGCCATCGATAGCGGCTACAATGAGCAGTTCTTC.

The rearrangement uses TRBV3-1 and TRBJ2-7; D gene unclear. With 1 base removed from V and 7 bases from J, the gap between germline ends came to 17 bases. Looked up from germline, CDR1 is LGHDT and CDR2 is YNNKEL (reference sequence). This CDR3 comprises 15 residues. This CDR3 is CASSQGGSPQREQYF. CDR3 nucleotide sequence: TGTGCCAGCAGCCAAGGTGGTAGTCCGCAGAGGGAGCAGTACTTC.

The chain links TRBV29-1 to TRBJ1-2; D may be TRBD1 (5 bases). This CDR3 has 13 residues. CDR1 and CDR2 (germline): SQVTM, ANQGSEA. Trimming left V 6 bases short and J 4 bases short, with 15 bases between. CDR3 coding DNA: TGCAGCGTAAAAGGGACGGCCAGCTATGGCTACACCTTC. It translates to CSVKGTASYGYTF.

This clonotype has a handful of counts. The chain couples TRBV7-2 to TRBJ2-1; TRBD2 matches at 9 bases. J lost 14 bases, V lost 1 base, and 9 bases had no gene match. This CDR3 has 14 residues. The germline V gene encodes CDR1 SGHTA and CDR2 FQGNSA. The CDR3 sequence: CASSLEAGGPGKFF. The CDR3 DNA is TGTGCCAGCAGCTTAGAAGCGGGGGGCCCTGGGAAGTTCTTC.

This clonotype was seen a few times. V is TRBV20-1 and J is TRBJ2-3, with TRBD2 matching 10 bases. In germline, CDR1 is DFQATT, CDR2 SNEGSKA (reference sequence). The CDR3 is made up of 15 amino acids. Trimming cost V 5 bases and J 4 bases; bases outside gene matches: 9. The CDR3 DNA is TGCAGTGCTCCAAATAGCGGGAGGAAGGCAGATACGCAGTATTTT. Its translation: CSAPNSGRKADTQYF.

This clonotype was detected ten times or more. The chain is built from TRBV12-3 or TRBV12-4 and TRBJ2-5; D not certain. The CDR3 spans 13 residues. V was cut by 5 bases and J by 5 bases, with 12 bases left in between. The CDR3 here is CASSPPLEETQYF. As DNA, the CDR3 is TGTGCCAGCAGTCCGCCGTTGGAGGAGACCCAGTACTTC.

The V call is TRBV20-1, the J call TRBJ2-3; either TRBD1 or TRBD2 may supply D (5 bases each). Deletions cut 4 bases from V and 0 bases from J, with 29 bases between. This CDR3 contains 20 residues. The germline V gene has CDR1 DFQATT and CDR2 SNEGSKA (reference sequence). CDR3 sequence: CSATNDRVGLRRTSTDTQYF. Written as DNA, the CDR3 is TGCAGTGCTACCAACGACAGAGTTGGATTGAGGAGGACTAGCACAGATACGCAGTATTTT.

This clonotype occurred a few times. The chain links TRBV2 to TRBJ2-1; a possible D gene is TRBD1 (5 bases). V shed 8 bases and J shed 9 bases, with 11 bases lying between them. Germline CDR1 is SNHLY and CDR2 is FYNNEI. CDR3 length: 11 amino acids. CDR3 in amino acids: CASDRQGEQFF. CDR3 nucleotide sequence: TGTGCCAGCGATCGGCAGGGTGAGCAGTTCTTC. The full variable domain, completed using reference TRBV2 and TRBJ2-1, is EPEVTQTPSHQVTQMGQEVILRCVPISNHLYFYWYRQILGQKVEFLVSFYNNEISEKSEIFDDQFSVERPDGSNFTLKIRSTKLEDSAMYFCASDRQGEQFFGPGTRLTVL.

This clonotype was seen a few times. The chain employs TRBV15 and TRBJ2-3; D might be TRBD1 or TRBD2, each matching 5 bases. The CDR3 loop spans 16 amino acids. V was shortened by 5 bases and J by 2 bases, with 17 bases between the two germline ends. The germline V gene encodes CDR1 LNHNV and CDR2 YYDKDF (reference sequence). The CDR3 bases are TGTGCCACCAGCGAGGGGAAGGTGGGCATCACAGATACGCAGTATTTT. It specifies CATSEGKVGITDTQYF.

This clonotype was recorded at least ten times. The chain links TRBV13 to TRBJ2-7; TRBD2 is a possible D gene (6 bases). Per germline, CDR1 PRHDT and CDR2 FYEKMQ (reference sequence). The CDR3 runs 15 residues. The ends were cut back, 0 bases at V and 3 bases at J, with 12 bases in the middle. This CDR3 is CASSLGPGLDYEQYF. As DNA, the CDR3 is TGTGCCAGCAGCTTAGGCCCGGGACTTGACTACGAGCAGTACTTC.

This clonotype was picked up many times. This rearrangement joins TRBV28 to TRBJ2-5, with 7 bases aligning to TRBD1. CDR3 length equals 15 residues. J gave up 2 bases and V 6 bases, and 9 bases lay outside the gene matches. The V gene's germline CDR1 is MDHEN and CDR2 SYDVKM. The CDR3 DNA reads as TGTGCCAGCAGCTTGACCGGCAGGGGGCAAGAGACCCAGTACTTC. Its translation is CASSLTGRGQETQYF.

This clonotype was detected a few times. This chain uses TRBV9 with TRBJ2-3; no reliable D call. The CDR3 sequence is 15 residues long. Germline V gives CDR1 SGDLS, CDR2 YYNGEE. Trimming stripped 4 bases from V and 2 bases from J, with 14 bases between. CDR3 in DNA: TGTGCCAGCAGCCCCACCCCCGACTCCACAGATACGCAGTATTTT. It encodes CASSPTPDSTDTQYF. Using reference TRBV9 and TRBJ2-3 for the parts outside the CDR3, the full variable domain is DSGVTQTPKHLITATGQRVTLRCSPRSGDLSVYWYQQSLDQGLQFLIQYYNGEERAKGNILERFSAQQFPDLHSELNLSSLELGDSALYFCASSPTPDSTDTQYFGPGTRLTVL.

The J gene is TRBJ2-7, the V gene TRBV6-2 or TRBV6-3; D may be TRBD2 (5 bases). V was clipped by 2 bases and J by 7 bases, with 9 bases between them. The CDR3 has 12 amino acids. Germline lookup yields CDR1 MNHEY and CDR2 SVGEGT. CDR3 sequence (DNA): TGTGCCAGCAGTTACCAACTAGGGGAGCAGTACTTC. This codes for CASSYQLGEQYF.

This clonotype turned up a few times. The chain uses TRBV9 and TRBJ2-1, with D perhaps matching TRBD1 (6 bases). This CDR3 is built from 14 residues. Germline CDR1 SGDLS, CDR2 YYNGEE. V was cut by 3 bases and J by 9 bases, with 16 bases left in between. The CDR3 is CASSAYRESGEQFF. The CDR3 DNA sequence: TGTGCCAGCAGCGCGTACAGGGAAAGCGGTGAGCAGTTCTTC.